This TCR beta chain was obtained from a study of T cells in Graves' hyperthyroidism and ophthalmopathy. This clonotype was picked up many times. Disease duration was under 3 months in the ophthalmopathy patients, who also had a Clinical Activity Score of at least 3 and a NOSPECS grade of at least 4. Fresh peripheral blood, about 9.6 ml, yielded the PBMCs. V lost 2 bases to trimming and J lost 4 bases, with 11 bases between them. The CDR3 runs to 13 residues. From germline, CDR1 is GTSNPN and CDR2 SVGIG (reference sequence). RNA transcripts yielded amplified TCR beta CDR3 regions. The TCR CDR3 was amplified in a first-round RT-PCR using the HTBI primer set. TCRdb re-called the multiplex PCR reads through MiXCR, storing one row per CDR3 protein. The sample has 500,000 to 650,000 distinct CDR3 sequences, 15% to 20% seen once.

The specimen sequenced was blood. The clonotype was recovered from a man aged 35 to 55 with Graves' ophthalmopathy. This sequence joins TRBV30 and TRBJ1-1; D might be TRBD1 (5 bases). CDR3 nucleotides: TGTGCCTGGAGTTTGGGGGGTTTCACTGAAGCTTTCTTT. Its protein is CAWSLGGFTEAFF.